This T cell receptor beta chain derives from a study of CD4 T cells in relation to SARS-CoV-2 and coronaviruses. The CDR3 runs to 15 residues. Germline CDR1 SEHNR, CDR2 FQNEAQ (reference sequence). V lost 5 bases, J lost 4 bases, and 15 bases lay in between. Measured with immunoSEQ multiplex PCR; TCRdb has only the in-frame clones, and not every one. Here the sample spans 40,000 or so clones, more than 70% being singletons. On this clone itself: As yet, its antigen is unknown.

The specimen was naive CD4+ T cells from PBMCs, cultured in vitro. Subset reported: naive CD4+ T cells isolated by negative enrichment. The source is an adult with COVID-19. The rearrangement uses TRBV7-9 and TRBJ2-1; D may be TRBD2 (5 bases). The chain's CDR3 is CASSPSSGTYNEQFF. As DNA, the CDR3 is TGTGCCAGCAGCCCCTCCAGCGGAACTTACAATGAGCAGTTCTTC.